This T cell receptor (beta chain) was sequenced for a study of blood T cell repertoires in COVID-19. Study background: Specimens from acute and convalescent COVID-19 originated in the United States, Italy and Spain. From T cells, B-cell-depleted T cells, or PBMCs came the material, which was cDNA or gDNA.

In the original workflow: Estimates of nucleated cell counts were drawn from the amplification of reference gene primers. Clones were read by immunoSEQ multiplex PCR, and TCRdb kept only the in-frame ones, dropping some. V and J calls and clone size are given by that table; D and trimming were obtained from the DNA. The data contain 120,000 to 150,000 clones, around three quarters of them singletons. This clonotype was sampled from a man aged 50-59 years with active or convalescent COVID-19. Sequencing used peripheral blood.

DNA of the CDR3: TGTGCCAGCAGTTTATTTCTAGGGGGCGAGGAAGAGACCCAGTACTTC. It is translated as CASSLFLGGEEETQYF. The J gene is TRBJ2-5, the V gene TRBV28; TRBD1 matches at 7 bases. The CDR3 is 16 residues long. Germline values: CDR1 MDHEN, CDR2 SYDVKM. With 1 base clipped from V and 3 bases from J, the junction kept 8 bases outside the gene matches.